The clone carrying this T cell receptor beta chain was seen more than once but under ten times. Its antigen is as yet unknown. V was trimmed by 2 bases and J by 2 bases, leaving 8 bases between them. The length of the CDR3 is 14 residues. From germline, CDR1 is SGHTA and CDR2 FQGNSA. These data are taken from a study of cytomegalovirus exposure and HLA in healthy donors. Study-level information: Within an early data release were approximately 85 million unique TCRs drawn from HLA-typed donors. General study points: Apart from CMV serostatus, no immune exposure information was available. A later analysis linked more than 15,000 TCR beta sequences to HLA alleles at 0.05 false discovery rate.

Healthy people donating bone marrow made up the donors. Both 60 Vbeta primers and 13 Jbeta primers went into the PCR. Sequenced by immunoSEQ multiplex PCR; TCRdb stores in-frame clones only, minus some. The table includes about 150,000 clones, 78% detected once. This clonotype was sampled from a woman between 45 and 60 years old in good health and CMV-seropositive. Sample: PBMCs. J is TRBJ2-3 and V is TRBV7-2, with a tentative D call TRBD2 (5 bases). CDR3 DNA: TGTGCCAGCAGCTTAAGTCGGGACACAGATACGCAGTATTTT. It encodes CASSLSRDTDTQYF. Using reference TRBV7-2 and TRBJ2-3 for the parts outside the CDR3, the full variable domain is GAGVSQSPSNKVTEKGKDVELRCDPISGHTALYWYRQSLGQGLEFLIYFQGNSAPDKSGLPSDRFSAERTGGSVSTLTIQRTQQEDSAVYLCASSLSRDTDTQYFGPGTRLTVL.